Listed here are 10 T cell receptor beta chains from one sample, sequenced in a study. TCRdb analysed the 5' RACE reads with MiXCR anew, one entry per CDR3 protein. Here the sample spans tens of thousands of distinct CDR3 sequences, 26% being singletons. Tregs were sorted as CD4+CD25+CD127-/low cells. Sequencing was carried out using tumor-infiltrating Tregs sorted from the breast tumor. These receptors were obtained from a female donor with breast cancer.

Comments on this clonotype: The germline gene is not matched at one end of the junction; a read error may be the cause. The V and J genes are TRBV2 and TRBJ1-1; possibly TRBD1 for D (6 bases). Germline V gene data show CDR1 as SNHLY and CDR2 as FYNNEI. The CDR3 has 15 residues. The CDR3 nucleotides read TGTGCCGGCAGGGGAAGCGGAGGGCAGCGGACTGAAGCTTTCTTT. This sequence encodes CAGRGSGGQRTEAFF.

Of note for this clonotype: At one boundary the junction diverges from the germline segment, which might be a read error. V is TRBV29-1 and J is TRBJ2-7, with 9 bases aligning to TRBD1. Germline loops: CDR1 SQVTM, CDR2 ANQGSEA. The CDR3 totals 14 residues. The CDR3 spells CSVVARDRAYERYF. CDR3 nucleotides: TGCAGCGTTGTCGCCCGGGACAGGGCCTACGAGCGGTACTTC.

Turning to this clonotype: An end of the junction differs from the germline gene, which may be a read error. The rearrangement links TRBV6-6 to TRBJ1-2; 9 bases map to TRBD1. The CDR3 has 14 amino acids. The germline V gene encodes CDR1 MNHNY and CDR2 SVGAGI (reference sequence). The CDR3 protein is CASSRDRVNYGYAF. The CDR3 bases are TGTGCCAGCAGCCGGGACAGGGTTAACTATGGCTACGCCTTC.

The V call is TRBV20-1, the J call TRBJ1-5; 7 nucleotides align to TRBD1. Looked up from germline, CDR1 is DFQATT and CDR2 is SNEGSKA (reference sequence). CDR3 length equals 15 residues. J gave up 0 bases and V 5 bases, and 7 bases lay outside the gene matches. CDR3 DNA sequence: TGCAGTGCTGGTGGACAGGCGGATAGCAATCAGCCCCAGCATTTT. Protein product: CSAGGQADSNQPQHF.

This rearrangement joins TRBV4-1 to TRBJ1-1; no clear D gene. The germline CDR1 and CDR2 sequences are MGHRA and YSYEKL. This CDR3 comprises 16 residues. V lost 1 base, J lost 11 bases, and 23 bases lay in between. CDR3 in amino acids: CASSQGFVRGRETAFF. The CDR3 DNA reads TGCGCCAGCAGCCAAGGGTTTGTTCGGGGTCGGGAAACGGCTTTCTTT.

This clonotype was counted many times. The chain carries TRBV2 and TRBJ2-6; D is unresolved. V shed 3 bases and J shed 4 bases, with 7 bases lying between them. CDR1 is SNHLY and CDR2 is FYNNEI in the germline V gene. CDR3 length equals 14 residues. The CDR3 DNA sequence: TGTGCCAGCAGTGATACTACCGGGGCCAACGTCCTGACTTTC. It translates to CASSDTTGANVLTF.

The chain links TRBV25-1 to TRBJ1-1, with D unresolved. There are 11 residues in the CDR3. The V and J ends lost 6 bases and 1 base respectively, with 3 bases between them. Germline assignment: CDR1 MGHDK and CDR2 SYGVNS. CDR3 DNA sequence: TGTGCCAGCAGCCGGAACACTGAAGCTTTCTTT. Protein: CASSRNTEAFF.

This clonotype was detected a few times. For the CDR3, the DNA is TGCGCCAGCAGCCCAGCGGGAGAAGGTGATACGCAGTATTTT. Amino acid sequence: CASSPAGEGDTQYF. The chain has TRBV5-1 and TRBJ2-3; 8 bases fit TRBD2. CDR1 is SGHRS, CDR2 YFSETQ, per germline. Trimming removed 4 bases from V and 6 bases from J; junction bases left unmatched: 7. The CDR3 loop spans 14 amino acids. The full variable domain, in which reference TRBV5-1 and TRBJ2-3 provide the parts outside the CDR3, is KAGVTQTPRYLIKTRGQQVTLSCSPISGHRSVSWYQQTPGQGLQFLFEYFSETQRNKGNFPGRFSGRQFSNSRSEMNVSTLELGDSALYLCASSPAGEGDTQYFGPGTRLTVL.

The J gene is TRBJ2-5, the V gene TRBV5-1; possible D gene TRBD2, 5 bases. V was trimmed by 2 bases and J by 5 bases, leaving 16 bases between them. Germline CDR1 and CDR2: SGHRS and YFSETQ. This CDR3 contains 15 residues. CDR3 bases: TGCGCCAGCAGCTTAGGTACGAGGGCCGGGGAGACCCAGTACTTC. Protein sequence: CASSLGTRAGETQYF. Using reference TRBV5-1 and TRBJ2-5 for the parts outside the CDR3, the full variable domain is KAGVTQTPRYLIKTRGQQVTLSCSPISGHRSVSWYQQTPGQGLQFLFEYFSETQRNKGNFPGRFSGRQFSNSRSEMNVSTLELGDSALYLCASSLGTRAGETQYFGPGTRLLVL.

This chain uses TRBV10-3 with TRBJ2-3; tentative D call: TRBD2 (5 bases). The CDR3 runs to 17 residues. Germline CDR1 is ENHRY and CDR2 is SYGVKD. V shed 8 bases and J shed 0 bases, with 21 bases lying between them. CDR3 in DNA: TGTGCCATCGCACCGGGGATCGACACAACTAGCACAGATACGCAGTATTTT. Translated, it gives CAIAPGIDTTSTDTQYF.